This is a list of T cell receptor beta chains from one sample in a study of breast tumors, draining lymph nodes, adjacent tissues. TCRdb redid the calling of the multiplex PCR reads with MiXCR, one entry per CDR3 protein. The data hold 130,000 or so distinct CDR3 sequences, with 20% to 25% observed a single time. The sample consisted of axillary lymph node tissue. These receptors came from a female donor with breast cancer. Some clones in this sample may be carry-over from other donors' samples. Both conserved end residues are part of each CDR3. A D gene is named only where the DNA matches it firmly. Clone size appears in some rows only: once, few, many, or a class for an expanded clone.

CASSSSGRYTGELFF,TGTGCCAGCAGCTCTAGCGGGAGGTACACCGGGGAGCTGTTTTTT,many,TRBJ2-2,TRBV5-4,TRBD2
CASSLAAKYYNEQFF,TGTGCCAGCAGCTTAGCGGCGAAGTACTACAATGAGCAGTTCTTC,-,TRBJ2-1,TRBV11-2,-
CASGGGGPSNTGELFF,TGTGCCAGTGGAGGGGGGGGGCCTTCGAACACCGGGGAGCTGTTTTTT,few,TRBJ2-2,TRBV19,-
CASRASGRREQYF,TGTGCCAGTAGGGCTAGCGGGAGGAGGGAGCAGTACTTC,many,TRBJ2-7,TRBV19,TRBD2
CASSPGTGRNYEQYF,TGTGCCAGCAGCCCCGGGACAGGTCGGAACTACGAGCAGTACTTC,once,TRBJ2-7,TRBV5-8,TRBD1
CASSLAGGAEQYF,TGTGCCAGCAGCTTAGCCGGGGGGGCGGAGCAGTACTTC,many,TRBJ2-7,TRBV7-9,TRBD2
CASSAGLVSTDTQHF,TGTGCCAGCAGCGCCGGACTAGTTAGCACAGATACGCAGCATTTT,-,TRBJ1-5,TRBV5-4,-
CSVEVPGLAVHTQYF,TGCAGCGTTGAAGTCCCGGGACTAGCCGTACATACGCAGTATTTT,many,TRBJ2-3,TRBV29-1,TRBD2
CASSGTVAYEQYF,TGTGCCAGCTCAGGGACGGTAGCCTACGAGCAGTACTTC,many,TRBJ2-7,TRBV18,-
CASSLAGRDGSSQYF,TGTGCCAGCAGCTTAGCTGGACGGGACGGCTCTTCCCAGTACTTC,many,TRBJ2-5,TRBV7-8,-
CSARQSSGNTIYF,TGCAGTGCTAGACAGAGCTCTGGAAACACCATATATTTT,many,TRBJ1-3,TRBV20-1,-
CASSLSGGGTTGELFF,TGTGCCAGCAGCTTATCGGGAGGGGGGACCACCGGGGAGCTGTTTTTT,many,TRBJ2-2,TRBV11-2,TRBD2
CASSYSGGNTEAFF,TGTGCCAGCAGTTACTCCGGGGGGAACACTGAAGCTTTCTTT,-,TRBJ1-1,TRBV6-2/TRBV6-3,-
CATGGGLLAGGYYNEQFF,TGTGCCACCGGGGGAGGTCTTCTTGCGGGGGGTTACTACAATGAGCAGTTCTTC,-,TRBJ2-1,TRBV6-2/TRBV6-3,TRBD2
CASRGLAEEQFF,TGTGCCAGCAGAGGACTAGCTGAAGAGCAGTTCTTC,many,TRBJ2-1,TRBV6-2/TRBV6-3,TRBD2
CASSLFLSDSVSGYTF,TGTGCCAGCAGCTTGTTCTTGTCGGACAGCGTGAGTGGCTACACCTTC,many,TRBJ1-2,TRBV11-2,-
CASSLVGRDTQCF,TGTGCCAGCAGCTTGGTCGGACGAGATACGCAGTGTTTT,few,TRBJ2-3,TRBV5-8,-
CASRDRGTYEQYF,TGTGCCAGCAGGGACAGGGGGACCTACGAGCAGTACTTC,many,TRBJ2-7,TRBV2,TRBD1
CASSQDAGGQETQYF,TGTGCCAGCAGCCAAGACGCAGGGGGGCAAGAGACCCAGTACTTC,many,TRBJ2-5,TRBV4-2,-
CASSTPSRELFF,TGTGCCAGCAGCACCCCCTCGCGGGAGCTGTTTTTT,many,TRBJ2-2,TRBV9,-